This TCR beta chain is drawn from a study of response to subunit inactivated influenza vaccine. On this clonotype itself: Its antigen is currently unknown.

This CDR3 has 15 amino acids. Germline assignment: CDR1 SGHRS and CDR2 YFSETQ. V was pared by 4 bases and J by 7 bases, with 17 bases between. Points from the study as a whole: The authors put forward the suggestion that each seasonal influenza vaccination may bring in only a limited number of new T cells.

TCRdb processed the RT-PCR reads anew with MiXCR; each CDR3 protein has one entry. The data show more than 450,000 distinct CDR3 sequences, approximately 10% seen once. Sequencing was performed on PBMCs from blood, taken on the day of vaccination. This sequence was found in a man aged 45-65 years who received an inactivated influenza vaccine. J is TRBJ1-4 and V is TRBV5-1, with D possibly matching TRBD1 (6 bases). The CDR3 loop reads CASSLLQGSSEKLFF. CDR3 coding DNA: TGCGCCAGCAGCCTCCTACAGGGAAGCAGTGAAAAACTGTTTTTT.